One and the same sample provided the 13 T cell receptor beta chains below, sequenced in a study of blood T cell repertoires in COVID-19. Here immunoSEQ multiplex PCR was the method, and the copy in TCRdb shows in-frame clones only, minus some. This table holds about 340,000 clones, about 86% found once. The sample taken for sequencing was peripheral blood. All receptors come from a man younger than 40 with active or convalescent COVID-19.

The rearrangement uses TRBV6-5 and TRBJ1-4; 9 positions agree with TRBD1. CDR1 and CDR2 (germline): MNHEY, SVGAGI. CDR3 size: 14 residues. The V gene end was trimmed by 6 bases and the J gene end by 3 bases; junction bases not matched to a gene: 2. Here the CDR3 reads CASRNRGPNEKLFF. The CDR3 DNA follows: TGTGCCAGCAGGAACAGGGGGCCTAATGAAAAACTGTTTTTT.

This clone has just one count. This chain links TRBV7-2 with TRBJ2-5; weak D call: TRBD1 (5 bases). Per the germline V gene, CDR1 is SGHTA and CDR2 is FQGNSA. V was trimmed by 3 bases and J by 5 bases, leaving 16 bases between them. The CDR3 covers 15 residues. CDR3 sequence reads: CASSLIIPPGETQYF. For the CDR3, the DNA is TGTGCCAGCAGCTTGATAATACCCCCAGGGGAGACCCAGTACTTC. Drawing the rest from reference TRBV7-2 and TRBJ2-5, the complete variable domain is GAGVSQSPSNKVTEKGKDVELRCDPISGHTALYWYRQSLGQGLEFLIYFQGNSAPDKSGLPSDRFSAERTGGSVSTLTIQRTQQEDSAVYLCASSLIIPPGETQYFGPGTRLLVL.

This chain connects TRBV6-5 to TRBJ2-2; D is undetermined. The CDR3 consists of 14 residues. V lost 2 bases and J 4 bases, leaving 8 bases between the germline ends. CDR1 MNHEY and CDR2 SVGAGI come from the germline V gene. This CDR3 is CASSYRLPTGELFF. The CDR3 bases are TGTGCCAGCAGTTACCGACTCCCCACCGGGGAGCTGTTTTTT.

V gene TRBV19 combines with J gene TRBJ1-6; 7 bases line up with TRBD1. This CDR3 spans 18 amino acids. Germline assignment: CDR1 LNHDA and CDR2 SQIVND (reference sequence). Trimming cost V 3 bases and J 7 bases; bases outside gene matches: 15. The CDR3 bases are TGTGCCAGTAGTATCTTTGGGACAGCCGGCTCTGGGAATTCACCCCTCCACTTT. Translation gives CASSIFGTAGSGNSPLHF.

This rearrangement joins TRBV28 to TRBJ1-6; 11 bases are shared with TRBD1. J was trimmed by 5 bases and V by 5 bases; bases with no gene match: 5. Looked up from germline, CDR1 is MDHEN and CDR2 is SYDVKM. This CDR3 spans 16 amino acids. The DNA for the CDR3 is TGTGCCAGCAGTACCAGGACAGGGGGCCATAATTCACCCCTCCACTTT. This translates into CASSTRTGGHNSPLHF. Combining the CDR3 with reference TRBV28 and TRBJ1-6 gives the whole variable domain DVKVTQSSRYLVKRTGEKVFLECVQDMDHENMFWYRQDPGLGLRLIYFSYDVKMKEKGDIPEGYSVSREKKERFSLILESASTNQTSMYLCASSTRTGGHNSPLHFGNGTRLTVT.

V usage is TRBV7-6 and J usage is TRBJ2-6, with D maybe TRBD2 (6 bases). The CDR3 spans 16 residues. With 3 bases removed from V and 0 bases from J, the gap between germline ends came to 9 bases. Germline V gives CDR1 SGHVS, CDR2 FNYEAQ. The CDR3 loop reads CASSFVGGSGANVLTF. CDR3 coding DNA: TGTGCCAGCAGCTTCGTGGGGGGCTCTGGGGCCAACGTCCTGACTTTC.

This rearrangement joins TRBV5-6 to TRBJ1-2, with 10 bases matching TRBD1. The CDR3 is made up of 15 amino acids. The germline V gene encodes CDR1 SGHDT and CDR2 YYEEEE. The ends lost 4 bases at V and 4 bases at J; junction bases unmatched: 7. CDR3 in DNA: TGTGCCAGCAGCGAAGGGACAGGGGTGGGCTATGGCTACACCTTC. Protein product: CASSEGTGVGYGYTF.

The chain is built from TRBV7-2 and TRBJ1-4, with 10 nucleotides matching TRBD1. This CDR3 has 16 amino acids. The trim removed 5 bases at V and 0 bases at J, leaving 3 bases unmatched. Germline loops: CDR1 SGHTA, CDR2 FQGNSA. CDR3 loop: CASSDRGPATNEKLFF. Written as DNA, the CDR3 is TGTGCCAGCAGCGACAGGGGGCCCGCAACTAATGAAAAACTGTTTTTT.

A few counts support this clone. CDR3 bases: TGTGCCAGCAGCCCCGGGAGGGGGGACCCCGAGCAGTACTTC. Amino acids: CASSPGRGDPEQYF. The chain employs TRBV7-2 and TRBJ2-7, with TRBD2 matching over 8 bases. CDR3 length: 14 residues. J lost 6 bases, V lost 5 bases, and 9 bases had no gene match. Germline V gene sequence: CDR1 SGHTA, CDR2 FQGNSA.

The CDR3 DNA reads as TGTGCCAGCAGCGTAGACGGGGGATACTACAATGAGCAGTTCTTC. It encodes CASSVDGGYYNEQFF. The genes are TRBV9 and TRBJ2-1; tentative D call: TRBD2 (6 bases). Trimming took 0 bases from V and 3 from J, leaving 10 bases between them. Germline assignment: CDR1 SGDLS and CDR2 YYNGEE. There are 15 residues in the CDR3.

This rearrangement joins TRBV6-5 to TRBJ2-5, with TRBD2 identical over 7 bases. The CDR3 loop spans 13 amino acids. Germline loops: CDR1 MNHEY, CDR2 SVGAGI. J lost 5 bases, V lost 6 bases, and 6 bases had no gene match. The CDR3 bases are TGTGCCAGCAGATGGTCCGGGAGGGAGACCCAGTACTTC. Protein product: CASRWSGRETQYF.

For this clone: One end of the junction fails to match germline, which may point to a read error. The V and J genes are TRBV2 and TRBJ2-3; possibly TRBD1 for D (6 bases). The germline CDR1 and CDR2 sequences are SNHLY and FYNNEI. The CDR3 spans 14 residues. CDR3 in amino acids: CASSEEGLGATQYF. Written as DNA, the CDR3 is TGTGCCAGCAGCGAAGAAGGGTTGGGGGCAACGCAGTATTTT.

The rearrangement links TRBV11-2 to TRBJ2-7; 7 bases agree with TRBD1. The CDR3 length is 14 residues. Trimming took 8 bases from V and 2 from J; bases not matched to a gene: 9. Germline V gene data show CDR1 as SGHAT and CDR2 as FQNNGV. CDR3 region: CASRRGSTTYEQYF. The CDR3 DNA sequence: TGTGCCAGCCGCAGGGGGTCTACCACCTACGAGCAGTACTTC.